This TCR beta chain comes out of a study of read filtering for tumor transcriptome and immune sequencing. The overall study: RNA-seq yielded only roughly 75 to 1,400 TCR reads, IR-seq about 3.5 to 10.27 million. The study's findings and limits: Correlation between methods rose after single-read clonotypes were removed. The CD138-negative fraction was mixed bone marrow immune cells, not pure T cells.

This clonotype has at least ten counts. No antigen is known for it. Germline-derived CDR1 and CDR2 are KGHSH and LQKENI. The V and J ends lost 1 base and 3 bases respectively, with 9 bases between them. The CDR3 spans 14 residues. This library used roughly 400 ng RNA and molecular barcoded adaptors spanning alpha/delta and beta/gamma chains. TCRdb reprocessed the reads with MiXCR, giving one entry per CDR3 protein. The repertoire holds more than 45,000 distinct CDR3 sequences, with 9% to 15% as singletons. The chain carries TRBV18 and TRBJ2-5; D unresolved. Sequencing input: a population of CD138-negative cells sorted from bone marrow. This receptor was identified in a donor aged 40 or over with multiple myeloma. The CDR3 here is CASSPRPSEETQYF. DNA of the CDR3: TGTGCCAGCTCACCACGGCCGTCTGAAGAGACCCAGTACTTC.